The 30 T cell receptor beta chains below were found in one sample sequenced in a study of cytomegalovirus exposure and HLA in healthy donors. The PCR used 60 Vbeta and 13 Jbeta primers. Clones were read by immunoSEQ multiplex PCR, and TCRdb kept only the in-frame ones, dropping some. The table shows a few hundred thousand clones, with roughly 85% occurring only once. The specimen sequenced was PBMCs. These receptors originate from a man aged 18-30 years in good health and CMV-seronegative.

CDR3 nucleotides: TGTGCCAGCAGGAACAGGGACACTAATCGGGGCTACACCTTC. It codes for CASRNRDTNRGYTF. This chain joins TRBV6-4 and TRBJ1-2, with D perhaps TRBD1 (6 bases). Germline values: CDR1 MRHNA, CDR2 SNTAGT. The V gene lost 6 bases and the J gene lost 8 bases, with 19 bases spanning the gap. CDR3 size: 14 residues.

Only one count was recorded for this clone. J is TRBJ2-2 and V is TRBV9; possibly TRBD1 for D (6 bases). Germline CDR1 is SGDLS and CDR2 is YYNGEE. The V end was cut by 3 bases, the J end by 1 base, with 10 bases between. This CDR3 contains 15 residues. The CDR3 sequence is CASSAWDMNTGELFF. The DNA for the CDR3 is TGTGCCAGCAGCGCCTGGGACATGAACACCGGGGAGCTGTTTTTT. Using reference TRBV9 and TRBJ2-2 for the parts outside the CDR3, the full variable domain is DSGVTQTPKHLITATGQRVTLRCSPRSGDLSVYWYQQSLDQGLQFLIQYYNGEERAKGNILERFSAQQFPDLHSELNLSSLELGDSALYFCASSAWDMNTGELFFGEGSRLTVL.

V usage is TRBV27 and J usage is TRBJ2-7, with 7 positions matching TRBD1. The germline gives CDR1 MNHEY, CDR2 SMNVEV (reference sequence). Unmatched junction bases numbered 4, after V lost 3 bases and J lost 2 bases. This CDR3 has 14 residues. The CDR3 spells CASSLAQGAYEQYF. Here the CDR3 DNA reads TGTGCCAGCAGTTTGGCCCAGGGGGCCTACGAGCAGTACTTC.

The V and J genes are TRBV11-2 and TRBJ1-2; TRBD1 aligns across 9 bases. The V and J ends lost 4 bases and 2 bases, in that order; junction bases with no gene match: 8. Germline V gives CDR1 SGHAT, CDR2 FQNNGV. The CDR3 extends over 16 amino acids. The CDR3, as DNA: TGTGCCAGCAGCTCTACCGGGACAGGGCGGAACTATGGCTACACCTTC. It codes for CASSSTGTGRNYGYTF. Full variable domain (outside the CDR3, taken from reference TRBV11-2 and TRBJ1-2): EAGVAQSPRYKIIEKRQSVAFWCNPISGHATLYWYQQILGQGPKLLIQFQNNGVVDDSQLPKDRFSAERLKGVDSTLKIQPAKLEDSAVYLCASSSTGTGRNYGYTFGSGTRLTVV.

The chain couples TRBV27 to TRBJ1-2; 9 bases are shared with TRBD1. Germline trimming cut 4 bases from V and 2 bases from J; bases unmatched to any gene: 8. CDR3 length: 16 residues. The germline V gene has CDR1 MNHEY and CDR2 SMNVEV (reference sequence). CDR3 bases: TGTGCCAGCAGTTACGGGACAGGGACGAGAAACTATGGCTACACCTTC. Translated: CASSYGTGTRNYGYTF.

This clone was detected once. This chain links TRBV7-6 with TRBJ1-6; D perhaps matches TRBD1 (6 bases). V lost 2 bases, J lost 5 bases, and 7 bases lay in between. CDR3 size: 14 residues. Per the germline V gene, CDR1 is SGHVS and CDR2 is FNYEAQ. CDR3 nucleotide sequence: TGTGCCAGCAGCTTACAGGGGAATAATTCACCCCTCCACTTT. It is translated as CASSLQGNNSPLHF.

The gene calls are TRBV11-3 and TRBJ2-1; 9 bases are a match to TRBD1. This CDR3 is built from 15 residues. Trimming removed 5 bases from V and 5 bases from J; junction bases left unmatched: 7. Germline CDR1 is SGHNT and CDR2 is YENEEA. For the CDR3, the DNA is TGTGCCAGCAGCGGGGGGACAGGGATAAACAATGAGCAGTTCTTC. It specifies CASSGGTGINNEQFF.

As DNA, the CDR3 is TGTGCCAGCAGTTACGGGGGACAGGGGGCTGGGGAAAAACTGTTTTTT. Protein: CASSYGGQGAGEKLFF. The rearrangement joins TRBV6-5 to TRBJ1-4, with 12 bases matching TRBD1. The CDR3 spans 16 residues. Germline loops: CDR1 MNHEY, CDR2 SVGAGI. Losses at the gene ends were 2 bases for V and 8 bases for J; bases not matched to a gene: 6.

The rearrangement uses TRBV21-1 and TRBJ2-2; the DNA was not compared with TRBD1, the D call given in the table. TRBV21-1 represents a pseudogene. This CDR3 region has 18 residues. DNA of the CDR3: TGTGCCAGCAGCTCCACCTCGAGCGGACAGCTAATGACCGGGGAGCTGTTTTTT. As protein: CASSSTSSGQLMTGELFF.

This rearrangement joins TRBV28 to TRBJ1-2, with 11 bases aligning to TRBD1. CDR1 and CDR2 (germline): MDHEN, SYDVKM. This CDR3 contains 13 residues. V lost 4 bases, J lost 8 bases, and 3 bases stayed unmatched. CDR3 DNA sequence: TGTGCCAGCAGTTCGGGACAGGGGGACGGCTACACCTTC. Its protein product is CASSSGQGDGYTF.

The rearrangement joins TRBV6-5 to TRBJ1-2, with D possibly being TRBD1 (5 bases). V was trimmed by 3 bases and J by 5 bases, leaving 16 bases between them. CDR1 MNHEY and CDR2 SVGAGI come from the germline V gene. The CDR3 sequence is 15 residues long. CDR3 in amino acids: CASSYGAATAYGYTF. In DNA, the CDR3 is TGTGCCAGCAGTTATGGGGCCGCCACCGCTTATGGCTACACCTTC.

The chain joins TRBV21-1 to TRBJ1-2. TRBV21-1 is classified as a pseudogene. The CDR3 runs to 16 residues. CDR3 DNA sequence: TGTGCCAGTCCCCTTCCTCGGCGGAGGGCAAACTATGGCTACACCTTC. Its translation: CASPLPRRRANYGYTF.

DNA of the CDR3: TGTGCCAGCACCTCACTAGGGCAGAATCAGCCCCAGCATTTT. Amino acids: CASTSLGQNQPQHF. The chain carries TRBV28 and TRBJ1-5; D gene unclear. The CDR3 covers 14 residues. CDR1 and CDR2 (germline): MDHEN, SYDVKM. The V end lost 7 bases, the J end lost 4 bases, and 14 bases lay between the germline ends.

The chain links TRBV29-1 to TRBJ2-1; TRBD1 might be the D (6 bases). V shed 6 bases and J shed 5 bases, with 11 bases lying between them. The CDR3 loop spans 12 amino acids. Germline V gives CDR1 SQVTM, CDR2 ANQGSEA. The CDR3 coding sequence is TGCAGCGTCTTGACAGGTAACAATGAGCAGTTCTTC. This sequence encodes CSVLTGNNEQFF.

This clone was seen only once. This chain links TRBV6-4 with TRBJ2-3; 8 bases are a match to TRBD2. From germline, CDR1 is MRHNA and CDR2 SNTAGT. After removal of 6 bases from V and 0 bases from J, the junction contained 2 bases not matched to a gene. The CDR3 covers 14 residues. CDR3 DNA: TGTGCCAGCAGGGCTAGCGGGAGCACAGATACGCAGTATTTT. This sequence encodes CASRASGSTDTQYF.

The rearrangement joins TRBV28 to TRBJ1-2; the match to TRBD1 covers 7 bases. Trimming took 6 bases from V and 5 from J; bases not matched to a gene: 6. Germline assignment: CDR1 MDHEN and CDR2 SYDVKM. This CDR3 region has 13 residues. The CDR3 region is CASRPPGGYGYTF. DNA for the CDR3: TGTGCCAGCAGGCCCCCAGGGGGGTATGGCTACACCTTC.

V usage is TRBV28 and J usage is TRBJ1-5; maybe TRBD1 (5 bases). Trimming stripped 2 bases from V and 0 bases from J, with 11 bases between. The germline CDR1 and CDR2 sequences are MDHEN and SYDVKM. The CDR3 contains 16 residues. Written as DNA, the CDR3 is TGTGCCAGCAGTTTACAACAGGCCCGTAGCAATCAGCCCCAGCATTTT. As protein: CASSLQQARSNQPQHF. The whole variable domain, remainder taken from reference TRBV28 and TRBJ1-5, is DVKVTQSSRYLVKRTGEKVFLECVQDMDHENMFWYRQDPGLGLRLIYFSYDVKMKEKGDIPEGYSVSREKKERFSLILESASTNQTSMYLCASSLQQARSNQPQHFGDGTRLSIL.

This chain uses TRBV10-3 with TRBJ1-2; 10 nucleotides align to TRBD1. There are 14 residues in the CDR3. Per germline, CDR1 ENHRY and CDR2 SYGVKD. Unmatched junction bases numbered 5, after V lost 6 bases and J lost 4 bases. The CDR3 bases are TGTGCCATCAGGGGGACAGGGGAAAGCTATGGCTACACCTTC. The encoded protein is CAIRGTGESYGYTF.

The chain links TRBV27 to TRBJ2-5, with D maybe TRBD2 (5 bases). The assigned J gene may be wrong: the sequence end matches TRBJ2-7 better. The V gene's germline CDR1 is MNHEY and CDR2 SMNVEV (reference sequence). This CDR3 comprises 15 residues. The CDR3 DNA follows: TGTGCCAGCAGTCCCACGACTAAAGGATATTACGAGCAGTACTTC. It is translated as CASSPTTKGYYEQYF.

The rearrangement links TRBV5-4 to TRBJ2-5, with D unresolved. V was pared by 0 bases and J by 1 base, with 4 bases between. This CDR3 spans 13 amino acids. CDR1 is SGHNT and CDR2 is YYREEE in the germline V gene (reference sequence). In DNA, the CDR3 is TGTGCCAGCAGCTTGGGTATCCAAGAGACCCAGTACTTC. Its protein product is CASSLGIQETQYF. Full variable domain (remainder filled in from reference TRBV5-4 and TRBJ2-5): ETGVTQSPTHLIKTRGQQVTLRCSSQSGHNTVSWYQQALGQGPQFIFQYYREEENGRGNFPPRFSGLQFPNYSSELNVNALELDDSALYLCASSLGIQETQYFGPGTRLLVL.

The chain joins TRBV6-1 to TRBJ2-7, with TRBD1 identical over 8 bases. Germline V lookup: CDR1 MNHNS, CDR2 SASEGT. This CDR3 has 12 amino acids. Unmatched junction bases numbered 3, after V lost 5 bases and J lost 6 bases. The CDR3 here is CASSRTGCEQYF. The DNA of the CDR3 is TGTGCCAGCAGTAGGACAGGGTGCGAGCAGTACTTC.

The gene calls are TRBV18 and TRBJ1-5, with 10 bases that match TRBD1. The length of the CDR3 is 15 residues. Per the germline V gene, CDR1 is KGHSH and CDR2 is LQKENI. The V and J ends lost 6 bases and 7 bases, in that order; junction bases with no gene match: 9. CDR3 sequence reads: CASSTLTGGQQPQHF. CDR3 DNA: TGTGCCAGCTCGACCCTGACAGGGGGCCAACAGCCCCAGCATTTT.

The CDR3 sequence: CASSPGQGANYGYTF. In DNA, the CDR3 is TGTGCCAGCAGCCCGGGACAGGGGGCTAACTATGGCTACACCTTC. V usage is TRBV5-6 and J usage is TRBJ1-2, with TRBD1 matching over 11 bases. J was trimmed by 0 bases and V by 4 bases; bases with no gene match: 2. The CDR3 spans 15 residues. Germline values: CDR1 SGHDT, CDR2 YYEEEE.

Only a few counts were recorded for this clone. The same CDR3 can be traced to other DNA sequences in this sample. The chain couples TRBV4-3 to TRBJ2-1; a weak D match, TRBD2 (6 bases). The CDR3 totals 15 residues. V was trimmed by 1 base and J by 4 bases, leaving 11 bases between them. Germline V gene lookup returns CDR1 LGHNA and CDR2 YSLEER. CDR3 region: CASSQVTSLYNEQFF. The CDR3 DNA is TGCGCCAGCAGCCAAGTAACTAGCTTGTACAATGAGCAGTTCTTC.

The rearrangement uses TRBV6-5 and TRBJ2-2; 8 nucleotides agree with TRBD1. The CDR3 has 15 residues. After removal of 5 bases from V and 3 bases from J, the junction contained 5 bases not matched to a gene. From germline, CDR1 is MNHEY and CDR2 SVGAGI. The CDR3 bases are TGTGCCAGCAGTAAGCAGGGGGCAGACACCGGGGAGCTGTTTTTT. It is translated as CASSKQGADTGELFF.

This chain connects TRBV11-2 to TRBJ2-1; the D gene is possibly TRBD2 (6 bases). Trimming cost V 0 bases and J 0 bases, with 9 bases left between them. Germline assignment: CDR1 SGHAT and CDR2 FQNNGV. This CDR3 is 16 amino acids long. The CDR3 reads CASSLEVGSSYNEQFF. DNA of the CDR3: TGTGCCAGCAGCTTAGAGGTCGGGAGCTCCTACAATGAGCAGTTCTTC.

The CDR3 DNA reads as TGTGCCAGCGCAGGGTGGGGAGAGACCCAGTACTTC. Protein sequence: CASAGWGETQYF. J is TRBJ2-5 and V is TRBV2; the D gene is possibly TRBD1 (5 bases). Trimming cost V 8 bases and J 4 bases, with 11 bases left between them. The CDR3 runs 12 residues. CDR1 and CDR2 (germline): SNHLY, FYNNEI.

This clone was seen a few times. The V gene is TRBV4-3, the J gene TRBJ1-1; 9 bases map to TRBD1. J was trimmed by 0 bases and V by 3 bases; bases with no gene match: 2. Germline V gene sequence: CDR1 LGHNA, CDR2 YSLEER. The length of the CDR3 is 15 residues. CDR3 protein: CASSHYRGLNTEAFF. The CDR3, as DNA: TGCGCCAGCAGCCACTACAGGGGGCTGAACACTGAAGCTTTCTTT.

The chain joins TRBV4-1 to TRBJ1-5; D possibly corresponds to TRBD1 (5 bases). The CDR3 contains 15 residues. V dropped 0 bases and J dropped 4 bases, with 10 bases sitting between them. The V gene's germline CDR1 is MGHRA and CDR2 YSYEKL. This CDR3 reads CASSQDRVRNQPQHF. CDR3 nucleotide sequence: TGCGCCAGCAGCCAAGACAGGGTGAGAAATCAGCCCCAGCATTTT.

V is TRBV5-1 and J is TRBJ1-3, with 10 bases that match TRBD1. Germline V lookup: CDR1 SGHRS, CDR2 YFSETQ. This CDR3 has 14 amino acids. V was pared by 4 bases and J by 7 bases, with 5 bases of the junction left unmatched. In DNA form, the CDR3 reads TGCGCCAGCAGCGCCGGGACAGGGGACAACACCATATATTTT. Its protein product is CASSAGTGDNTIYF.